This entry features one T cell receptor (beta chain) sequence. Antigen: not known. The sample is drawn from a study of OX40 agonist ivuxolimab in advanced cancers. Losses at the gene ends were 5 bases for V and 8 bases for J; bases not matched to a gene: 9. The CDR3 is 15 amino acids. The germline V gene has CDR1 MDHEN and CDR2 SYDVKM. Findings of the study overall: Clonal expansion was seen in CD4+ and CD8+ blood T cells by week 6 at 0.1 to 3.0 mg/kg.

Only in-frame clones appear in the TCRdb table, and some are missing; sequencing was by immunoSEQ multiplex PCR. The sample consists of nearly 110,000 clones, 90% of them appearing once. The sample in question was CD4+ or CD8+ T cells sorted from blood, obtained in a trial of the OX40 agonist ivuxolimab. The gene calls are TRBV28 and TRBJ1-4, with 9 bases that match TRBD1. The sequence came from an adult with an advanced solid tumor such as melanoma, head and neck, liver or kidney cancer. Written as DNA, the CDR3 is TGTGCCAGCAGTGGGAAAACAGGGGGCGACGAAAAACTGTTTTTT. Encoded protein: CASSGKTGGDEKLFF.